This entry is about one T cell receptor (beta chain). This record comes from a study of CD8 T cells in Susac syndrome. Germline V gene data show CDR1 as MNHEY and CDR2 as SVGEGT. V was shortened by 2 bases and J by 0 bases, with 13 bases between the two germline ends. There are 17 residues in the CDR3. RNA amounts of roughly 0.45 to 1 ug underwent reverse transcription with random hexamers. An immunoSEQ multiplex PCR amplified TCR beta CDR3 over 54 Vbeta and 13 Jbeta. TCRdb re-called the immunoSEQ multiplex PCR reads through MiXCR, storing one row per CDR3 protein. Among fewer than 150,000 distinct CDR3 sequences listed, around nine tenths were seen once.

This TCR was sampled from a human donor with multiple sclerosis. This chain uses TRBV6-2 or TRBV6-3 with TRBJ1-4, with no clear D. Sequencing input: CD8+ T cells from PBMCs. CDR3 amino acids: CASSYLYSTATNEKLFF. DNA of the CDR3: TGTGCCAGCAGTTACCTTTACAGCACAGCAACTAATGAAAAACTGTTTTTT.